The rows below give T cell receptor beta chains drawn from one sample of a study of blood T cells in healthy people across ages. TCRdb reanalysed the 5' RACE reads using MiXCR and keeps one entry per CDR3 protein. The profile shows roughly 800,000 distinct CDR3 sequences, around 25% of them singletons. These data were likewise used in another study, on T cells of mothers and their children.

Material: blood. All receptors come from a boy under 18 in good health. Each CDR3 is given with its conserved first and last residue. A D gene is named only where the DNA matches it firmly. The listing skips clone size in some rows; elsewhere it reads once, few, many or a size class.

abundance | d_gene | j_gene | len | v_gene | CDR3aa | CDR3nt
- | - | TRBJ1-5 | 13 | TRBV6-5 | CASSGGPRRPQHF | TGTGCCAGCAGCGGAGGACCAAGGAGGCCCCAGCATTTT
few | - | TRBJ2-5 | 15 | TRBV28 | CASRPRAGKSETQYF | TGTGCCAGCAGACCACGGGCAGGGAAGTCGGAGACCCAGTACTTC
- | - | TRBJ1-2 | 16 | TRBV4-3 | CASSQERVQIGFGYTF | TGCGCCAGCAGCCAAGAGAGGGTCCAAATTGGGTTTGGCTACACCTTC
few | - | TRBJ2-1 | 14 | TRBV29-1 | CSVELYSLLNEQFF | TGCAGCGTTGAACTGTACAGCTTACTGAATGAGCAGTTCTTC
- | - | TRBJ2-2 | 16 | TRBV25-1 | CASSEFDLPSTGELFF | TGTGCCAGCAGTGAATTTGACCTTCCGAGCACCGGGGAGCTGTTTTTT
- | - | TRBJ1-2 | 12 | TRBV29-1 | CGALLGDYGYTF | TGCGGCGCCTTGCTTGGGGACTATGGCTACACCTTC
- | TRBD1 | TRBJ2-1 | 14 | TRBV30 | CAWSGGQGSGEQFF | TGTGCCTGGAGTGGGGGACAGGGTAGCGGTGAGCAGTTCTTC
- | - | TRBJ2-7 | 16 | TRBV3-1 | CASSQRGTVSSYEQYF | TGTGCCAGCAGCCAAAGGGGAACAGTTAGCTCCTACGAGCAGTACTTC
few | - | TRBJ1-4 | 15 | TRBV5-1 | CASSSQDGSNEKLFF | TGCGCCAGCAGCTCCCAGGATGGCAGTAATGAAAAACTGTTTTTT
few | - | TRBJ1-3 | 14 | TRBV6-5 | CASRGDSAGNTIYF | TGTGCCAGCAGGGGAGACAGTGCTGGAAACACCATATATTTT
- | - | TRBJ1-2 | 15 | TRBV29-1 | CSVDGAGTTNYGYTF | TGCAGCGTTGATGGGGCAGGGACAACTAACTATGGCTACACCTTC
- | - | TRBJ1-2 | 13 | TRBV29-1 | CSSVTLGAAGYTF | TGCAGCTCAGTAACGCTGGGTGCCGCTGGCTACACCTTC
- | TRBD2 | TRBJ2-5 | 13 | TRBV7-6 | CASSPDVAGVQYF | TGTGCCAGCAGCCCGGACGTAGCGGGGGTCCAGTACTTC
many | TRBD1 | TRBJ2-5 | 14 | TRBV7-9 | CASSPTGAQETQYF | TGTGCCAGCAGCCCGACAGGGGCGCAAGAGACCCAGTACTTC
few | - | TRBJ2-1 | 12 | TRBV18 | CASSQRADEQFF | TGTGCCAGCTCACAGAGGGCGGATGAGCAGTTCTTC
- | - | TRBJ1-4 | 15 | TRBV6-2/TRBV6-3 | CASSYSDSLNEKLFF | TGTGCCAGCAGTTACTCGGACAGCTTGAATGAAAAACTGTTTTTT
- | TRBD2 | TRBJ2-1 | 17 | TRBV3-1 | CASSQDSRGGALGEQFF | TGTGCCAGCAGCCAAGACTCCCGGGGGGGGGCCTTAGGTGAGCAGTTCTTC
few | - | TRBJ1-1 | 14 | TRBV5-1 | CASSRGRDWSEAFF | TGCGCCAGCAGCCGCGGACGGGACTGGTCTGAAGCTTTCTTT
few | TRBD1 | TRBJ2-7 | 14 | TRBV27 | CASSPGQVAYEQYF | TGTGCCAGCAGTCCGGGACAGGTCGCCTACGAGCAGTACTTC
few | TRBD2 | TRBJ2-3 | 17 | TRBV4-3 | CASSQDGLAGERDTQYF | TGCGCCAGCAGCCAAGATGGACTAGCGGGAGAGAGAGATACGCAGTATTTT
- | TRBD1 | TRBJ2-7 | 14 | TRBV6-2/TRBV6-3 | CASRRTGVAGEQYF | TGTGCCAGCAGGCGGACAGGGGTGGCTGGCGAGCAGTACTTC
few | - | TRBJ2-7 | 15 | TRBV3-1 | CASSQAVGSYYEQYF | TGTGCCAGCAGCCAGGCGGTAGGGAGTTACTACGAGCAGTACTTC
few | TRBD1 | TRBJ2-5 | 16 | TRBV3-1 | CASSRRARGLEETQYF | TGTGCCAGCAGCCGACGGGCCAGGGGGTTGGAAGAGACCCAGTACTTC
many | TRBD2 | TRBJ2-1 | 14 | TRBV20-1 | CSARGLAGFDEQFF | TGCAGTGCTAGAGGACTAGCGGGGTTCGATGAGCAGTTCTTC
few | - | TRBJ1-2 | 15 | TRBV28 | CASRTQGTVFGGYTF | TGTGCCAGCAGGACACAGGGTACAGTATTCGGTGGCTACACCTTC
- | TRBD1 | TRBJ2-2 | 15 | TRBV28 | CASRTDRVNTGELFF | TGTGCCAGCAGAACCGACAGGGTGAACACCGGGGAGCTGTTTTTT
few | - | TRBJ2-7 | 11 | TRBV7-9 | CASGYSYEQYF | TGTGCCAGCGGGTACTCCTACGAGCAGTACTTC
- | - | TRBJ2-1 | 16 | TRBV28 | CASSPVGDFSYNEQFF | TGTGCCAGCAGCCCAGTGGGGGACTTCTCCTACAATGAGCAGTTCTTC
- | TRBD1 | TRBJ2-5 | 13 | TRBV20-1 | CSASGQEQETQYF | TGCAGTGCTAGCGGACAGGAACAAGAGACCCAGTACTTC
- | - | TRBJ2-3 | 11 | TRBV10-3 | CAISGSDTQYF | TGTGCCATCAGTGGGTCGGATACGCAGTATTTT
few | - | TRBJ1-4 | 15 | TRBV4-1 | CASREALRDGEKLFF | TGCGCCAGCAGAGAGGCCCTCCGGGACGGTGAAAAACTGTTTTTT
many | TRBD2 | TRBJ2-1 | 17 | TRBV6-5 | CASSRTHRLADGNEQFF | TGTGCCAGCAGCCGGACTCATAGACTAGCGGATGGGAATGAGCAGTTCTTC
- | - | TRBJ2-2 | 15 | TRBV3-1 | CASSQDTKNTGELFF | TGTGCCAGCAGCCAAGATACTAAAAACACCGGGGAGCTGTTTTTT
- | - | TRBJ2-4 | 17 | TRBV11-1 | CASSSIGAVLAKNIQYF | TGTGCCAGCAGCTCCATCGGAGCGGTTCTAGCCAAAAACATTCAGTACTTC
- | - | TRBJ1-1 | 14 | TRBV7-9 | CASSDRRMNTEAFF | TGTGCCAGCAGCGACAGGAGAATGAACACTGAAGCTTTCTTT
- | TRBD2 | TRBJ2-5 | 15 | TRBV6-2/TRBV6-3 | CASSYAGGPPWEQYF | TGTGCCAGCAGTTATGCGGGAGGGCCTCCATGGGAGCAGTACTTC
- | - | TRBJ2-7 | 10 | TRBV6-5 | CASPVNEQYF | TGTGCCAGTCCGGTCAACGAGCAGTACTTC
many | - | TRBJ1-2 | 16 | TRBV3-1 | CASSQARAQGNYGYTF | TGTGCCAGCAGCCAAGCTAGGGCCCAGGGCAACTATGGCTACACCTTC
- | TRBD1 | TRBJ2-7 | 15 | TRBV29-1 | CSVGGTARGVDEQYF | TGCAGCGTTGGGGGGACAGCCCGGGGAGTGGACGAGCAGTACTTC
few | - | TRBJ1-3 | 14 | TRBV6-6 | CASSYPNSGNTIYF | TGTGCCAGCAGTTACCCTAACTCTGGAAACACCATATATTTT
- | TRBD1 | TRBJ1-2 | 13 | TRBV7-6 | CASSLTGQGYYTF | TGTGCCAGCAGCTTAACCGGACAGGGGTACTACACCTTC
- | - | TRBJ2-4 | 14 | TRBV11-2 | CASSVGVLGDIQYF | TGTGCCAGCAGCGTGGGGGTGCTCGGGGACATTCAGTACTTC
many | - | TRBJ1-2 | 13 | TRBV7-9 | CASSLLSGYGYTF | TGTGCCAGCAGCTTATTGTCAGGCTATGGCTACACCTTC
few | - | TRBJ1-1 | 13 | TRBV20-1 | CSARRQMNTEAFF | TGCAGTGCACGACGCCAGATGAACACTGAAGCTTTCTTT